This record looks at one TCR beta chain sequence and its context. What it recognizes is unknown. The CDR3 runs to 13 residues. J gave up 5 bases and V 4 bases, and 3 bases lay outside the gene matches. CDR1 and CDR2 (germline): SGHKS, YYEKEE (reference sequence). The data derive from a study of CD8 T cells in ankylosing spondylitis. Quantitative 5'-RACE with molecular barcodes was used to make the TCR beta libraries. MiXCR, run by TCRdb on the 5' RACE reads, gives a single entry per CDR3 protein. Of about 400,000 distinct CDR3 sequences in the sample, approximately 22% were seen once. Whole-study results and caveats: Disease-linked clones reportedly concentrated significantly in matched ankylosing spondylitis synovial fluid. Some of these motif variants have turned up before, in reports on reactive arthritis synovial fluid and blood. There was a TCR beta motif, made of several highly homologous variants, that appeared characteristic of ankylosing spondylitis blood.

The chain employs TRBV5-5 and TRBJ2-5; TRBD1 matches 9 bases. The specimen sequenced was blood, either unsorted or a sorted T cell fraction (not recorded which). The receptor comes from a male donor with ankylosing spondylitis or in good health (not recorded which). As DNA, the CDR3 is TGTGCCAGCAGCGGGACAGGGTCTGAGACCCAGTACTTC. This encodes CASSGTGSETQYF. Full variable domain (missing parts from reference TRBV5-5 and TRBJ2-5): DAGVTQSPTHLIKTRGQQVTLRCSPISGHKSVSWYQQVLGQGPQFIFQYYEKEERGRGNFPDRFSARQFPNYSSELNVNALLLGDSALYLCASSGTGSETQYFGPGTRLLVL.